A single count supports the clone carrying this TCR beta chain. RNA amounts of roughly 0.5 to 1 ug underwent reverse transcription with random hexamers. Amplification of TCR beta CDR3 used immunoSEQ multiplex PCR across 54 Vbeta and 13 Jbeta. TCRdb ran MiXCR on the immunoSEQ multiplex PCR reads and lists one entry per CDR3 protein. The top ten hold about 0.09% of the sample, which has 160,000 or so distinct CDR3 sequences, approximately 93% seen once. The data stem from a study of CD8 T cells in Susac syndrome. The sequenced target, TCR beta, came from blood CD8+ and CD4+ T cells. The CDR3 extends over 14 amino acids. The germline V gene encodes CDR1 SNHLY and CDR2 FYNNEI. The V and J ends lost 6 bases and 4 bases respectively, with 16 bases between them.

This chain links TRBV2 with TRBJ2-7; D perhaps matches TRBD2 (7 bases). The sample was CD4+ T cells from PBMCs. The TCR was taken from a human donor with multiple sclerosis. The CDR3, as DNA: TGTGCCAGCAGATACAGGGAGGGGTTTTACGAGCAGTACTTC. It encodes CASRYREGFYEQYF.